The 23 T cell receptor beta chains listed next were all sequenced from one sample in a study of blood T cell repertoires in COVID-19. Data came from immunoSEQ multiplex PCR; TCRdb stores just in-frame clones and leaves some out. The sample includes around 94,000 clones, roughly four fifths of them seen just once. Sequencing used peripheral blood. Receptor source: a man aged 40-49 years with active or convalescent COVID-19.

In this sample, this clone turned up once. The chain joins TRBV5-8 to TRBJ1-1; 7 positions match TRBD1. The CDR3 has 12 residues. J lost 7 bases, V lost 3 bases, and 3 bases had no gene match. Germline values: CDR1 SGHTS, CDR2 YDEGEE. The CDR3 coding sequence is TGTGCCAGCAGCTGGGACAGAAGTGAAGCTTTCTTT. Protein product: CASSWDRSEAFF.

The chain combines TRBV27 with TRBJ1-6; TRBD1 matches 10 bases. CDR3 length: 15 amino acids. J was trimmed by 10 bases and V by 6 bases; bases with no gene match: 9. Per germline, CDR1 MNHEY and CDR2 SMNVEV (reference sequence). CDR3 DNA sequence: TGTGCCAGCAGCCCCGGGACAGGGGACTTCTCACCCCTCCACTTT. Protein product: CASSPGTGDFSPLHF.

The J gene is TRBJ2-7, the V gene TRBV9; tentative D call: TRBD2 (6 bases). V was cut by 0 bases and J by 2 bases, with 12 bases left in between. The length of the CDR3 is 15 residues. Germline V gene data show CDR1 as SGDLS and CDR2 as YYNGEE. This CDR3 reads CASSVEPGSPYEQYF. The CDR3 coding sequence is TGTGCCAGCAGCGTAGAACCCGGGAGCCCCTACGAGCAGTACTTC.

The chain couples TRBV6-5 to TRBJ2-3, with a weak D call TRBD2 (5 bases). Germline V gene sequence: CDR1 MNHEY, CDR2 SVGAGI. Trimming left V 11 bases short and J 0 bases short, with 12 bases between. This CDR3 has 13 residues. In DNA form, the CDR3 reads TGTGCCCTTACTAGGGTAAGCACAGATACGCAGTATTTT. Its protein product is CALTRVSTDTQYF.

This clone was observed a single time. CDR3 nucleotide sequence: TGTGCCAGCAGCTCGACAGGGTTCACTGAAGCTTTCTTT. Translated: CASSSTGFTEAFF. The chain is built from TRBV5-6 and TRBJ1-1; TRBD1 matches 7 bases. Germline V gives CDR1 SGHDT, CDR2 YYEEEE. The CDR3 contains 13 residues. The trim removed 3 bases at V and 4 bases at J, leaving 3 bases unmatched.

This clone is a singleton in its sample. The V call is TRBV6-1, the J call TRBJ2-3; 12 bases line up with TRBD2. This CDR3 comprises 16 residues. Germline V CDR1 and CDR2: MNHNS, SASEGT. The trim removed 0 bases at V and 7 bases at J, leaving 5 bases unmatched. The CDR3 is CASSEATTSGGHTQYF. The CDR3 coding sequence is TGTGCCAGCAGTGAAGCTACGACTAGCGGGGGACATACGCAGTATTTT.

This sequence joins TRBV5-5 and TRBJ2-3, with D possibly TRBD1 on 6 matching bases. Germline CDR1 reads SGHKS; CDR2 reads YYEKEE (reference sequence). This CDR3 contains 13 residues. In nucleotides, the CDR3 is TGTGCGAGTGGAGGACAGTTAGGGGATACGCAGTATTTT. Translating it yields CASGGQLGDTQYF.

Here the CDR3 DNA reads TGTGCCAGCAAACGCGAAACCGTCAAGCTTGAGCAGTTCTTC. This sequence encodes CASKRETVKLEQFF. The chain carries TRBV6-6 and TRBJ2-1, with D unresolved. The length of the CDR3 is 14 residues. Trimming removed 7 bases from V and 9 bases from J, with 19 bases in between. From germline, CDR1 is MNHNY and CDR2 SVGAGI (reference sequence).

Notes on this clone: Given a much more abundant clone one base away, this may be a read error. The chain links TRBV12-3 or TRBV12-4 to TRBJ1-2; perhaps TRBD1 as D (6 bases). Trimming removed 2 bases from V and 5 bases from J, with 9 bases in between. The CDR3 contains 13 residues. The CDR3, as DNA: TGTGCCAGCAGTTTACAGGGGAGTTATGGCTACACCTTC. Its protein is CASSLQGSYGYTF.

This clone was counted a few times. J is TRBJ2-7 and V is TRBV7-8; D not resolved. Between the trimmed V and J ends, which lost 0 bases and 1 base, there was a span of 10 bases. The CDR3 length is 15 residues. CDR1 is SGHVS, CDR2 FQNEAQ, per germline. Here the CDR3 reads CASSLALGGSYEQYF. In DNA form, the CDR3 reads TGTGCCAGCAGCTTAGCGCTAGGCGGTTCCTACGAGCAGTACTTC. Full variable domain (outside the CDR3, taken from reference TRBV7-8 and TRBJ2-7): GAGVSQSPRYKVAKRGQDVALRCDPISGHVSLFWYQQALGQGPEFLTYFQNEAQLDKSGLPSDRFFAERPEGSVSTLKIQRTQQEDSAVYLCASSLALGGSYEQYFGPGTRLTVT.

V gene TRBV5-1 combines with J gene TRBJ1-3; D is unresolved. The CDR3 sequence is 18 residues long. Trimming left V 4 bases short and J 0 bases short, with 20 bases between. Germline values: CDR1 SGHRS, CDR2 YFSETQ. DNA of the CDR3: TGCGCCAGCAGCCCGTCGATAGGTGCTGGGAGCTCTGGAAACACCATATATTTT. It yields the protein CASSPSIGAGSSGNTIYF.

The chain joins TRBV29-1 to TRBJ1-2, with D perhaps matching TRBD1 (5 bases). The CDR3 totals 18 residues. V lost 3 bases to trimming and J lost 7 bases, with 30 bases between them. In germline, CDR1 is SQVTM, CDR2 ANQGSEA. The CDR3: CSVDAPGGGQGGSVGYTF. The CDR3, as DNA: TGCAGCGTTGACGCCCCCGGTGGTGGTCAGGGAGGATCGGTTGGCTACACCTTC.

The V gene is TRBV6-5, the J gene TRBJ1-1; D gene uncertain. This CDR3 has 15 residues. Trimming pared 0 bases from V and 0 bases from J, leaving 8 bases between. In germline, CDR1 is MNHEY, CDR2 SVGAGI. The CDR3 sequence is CASSYSVDLNTEAFF. For the CDR3, the DNA is TGTGCCAGCAGTTACTCGGTAGACTTGAACACTGAAGCTTTCTTT.

V usage is TRBV12-3 or TRBV12-4 and J usage is TRBJ2-2; weak D call: TRBD1 (6 bases). Trimming took off 5 bases at V and 5 bases at J, with 9 bases between the two ends. This CDR3 is built from 13 residues. CDR3 residues: CASSLRGTGELFF. As DNA, the CDR3 is TGTGCCAGCAGTCTCAGGGGTACCGGGGAGCTGTTTTTT.

This clone was picked up a small number of times. J is TRBJ1-2 and V is TRBV6-5; the D is unclear. V shed 0 bases and J shed 4 bases, with 15 bases lying between them. Germline V gene sequence: CDR1 MNHEY, CDR2 SVGAGI. This CDR3 has 16 amino acids. This CDR3 reads CASSYSTSGFGYGYTF. Here the CDR3 DNA reads TGTGCCAGCAGTTACTCGACGTCGGGGTTTGGCTATGGCTACACCTTC.

This chain links TRBV7-2 with TRBJ2-7; D perhaps matches TRBD1 (5 bases). CDR3 length: 19 residues. Germline V CDR1 and CDR2: SGHTA, FQGNSA. The germline V and J ends were trimmed by 5 bases and 0 bases, with 26 bases remaining between them. CDR3 bases: TGTGCCAGCAGCGCAAGCCCCTCCCGGGCAGGGAAAAGCTCCTACGAGCAGTACTTC. This translates into CASSASPSRAGKSSYEQYF.

The V and J genes are TRBV19 and TRBJ1-2, with 8 nucleotides matching TRBD1. This CDR3 is built from 13 residues. CDR1 is LNHDA and CDR2 is SQIVND in the germline V gene (reference sequence). The trim removed 3 bases at V and 8 bases at J, leaving 5 bases unmatched. The CDR3 nucleotides are TGTGCCAGTAGTATTGGACAGGGATGGGGCTACACCTTC. This gives the protein CASSIGQGWGYTF.

The V and J genes are TRBV5-5 and TRBJ1-5, with 7 bases matching TRBD1. The V gene's germline CDR1 is SGHKS and CDR2 YYEKEE (reference sequence). V was clipped by 4 bases and J by 0 bases; unmatched bases: 4. The CDR3 covers 15 residues. The CDR3 DNA reads as TGTGCCAGCAGCCGACAGGGTTATAGCAATCAGCCCCAGCATTTT. Translating gives CASSRQGYSNQPQHF.

This chain uses TRBV19 with TRBJ2-2; 9 bases line up with TRBD2. This CDR3 spans 17 amino acids. V gave up 0 bases and J gave up 0 bases; unmatched junction bases: 2. Germline V CDR1 and CDR2: LNHDA, SQIVND (reference sequence). The CDR3 DNA reads TGTGCCAGTAGTATAGATCGCGGGGGGGCGAACACCGGGGAGCTGTTTTTT. It specifies CASSIDRGGANTGELFF.

This clone was found once. The chain recombines TRBV5-4 with TRBJ1-6; the match to TRBD1 covers 7 bases. The germline CDR1 and CDR2 sequences are SGHNT and YYREEE (reference sequence). J lost 6 bases, V lost 4 bases, and 4 bases had no gene match. There are 14 residues in the CDR3. DNA for the CDR3: TGTGCCAGCAGCATAGGACAGGTTAATTCACCCCTCCACTTT. Encoded protein: CASSIGQVNSPLHF. The complete variable domain, with remaining parts taken from reference TRBV5-4 and TRBJ1-6, reads ETGVTQSPTHLIKTRGQQVTLRCSSQSGHNTVSWYQQALGQGPQFIFQYYREEENGRGNFPPRFSGLQFPNYSSELNVNALELDDSALYLCASSIGQVNSPLHFGNGTRLTVT.

The J gene is TRBJ1-5, the V gene TRBV15, with 8 nucleotides matching TRBD1. The germline gives CDR1 LNHNV, CDR2 YYDKDF (reference sequence). The V and J ends lost 5 bases and 6 bases, in that order; junction bases with no gene match: 3. There are 13 residues in the CDR3. The CDR3 DNA sequence: TGTGCCACCAGCTACCAGGGGGCTCAGCCCCAGCATTTT. The encoded protein is CATSYQGAQPQHF.

The sample holds a few counts of this clone. Within the sample, other DNA sequences also encode this same CDR3. V is TRBV20-1 and J is TRBJ2-7; the D gene is possibly TRBD1 (6 bases). The V end was cut by 5 bases, the J end by 4 bases, with 9 bases between. Germline V gene lookup returns CDR1 DFQATT and CDR2 SNEGSKA (reference sequence). The CDR3 is 11 amino acids. The CDR3 sequence: CSAYRDYEQYF. CDR3 sequence (DNA): TGCAGTGCTTACAGGGATTACGAGCAGTACTTC.

J is TRBJ1-4 and V is TRBV7-9; 7 positions match TRBD1. With V trimmed by 5 bases and J by 4 bases, 10 bases remained unmatched. Germline loops: CDR1 SEHNR, CDR2 FQNEAQ (reference sequence). The CDR3 length is 16 residues. The CDR3 here is CASSLGTDPFNEKLFF. The CDR3 bases are TGTGCCAGCAGCCTCGGGACAGACCCCTTTAATGAAAAACTGTTTTTT.